The clone carrying this T cell receptor beta chain showed up many times. What it binds is unknown. This specimen comes from a study of T cells in Graves' hyperthyroidism and ophthalmopathy. The CDR3 consists of 16 residues. CDR1 is GTSNPN and CDR2 is SVGIG in the germline V gene (reference sequence). V shed 4 bases and J 3 bases; nucleotides not matched to a gene: 11. What was amplified from RNA transcripts were TCR beta CDR3 regions. The study used the HTBI primer set for a first-round RT-PCR of the TCR CDR3. Via MiXCR, TCRdb re-called the multiplex PCR reads, giving one row per CDR3 protein. Among around 500,000 distinct CDR3 sequences listed, around a fifth were seen once. Study-wide findings and caveats: Ophthalmopathy could be told apart from stable hyperthyroidism with a 13 V-J model.

The sequence came from a woman between 65 and 79 years old with Graves' ophthalmopathy. The V and J genes are TRBV30 and TRBJ2-3, with TRBD1 matching over 9 bases. Sample: blood. For the CDR3, the DNA is TGTGCCTGGAAGCACCGGGACAGGGCTTTAACAGATACGCAGTATTTT. Translated: CAWKHRDRALTDTQYF.